Here is one T cell receptor beta chain with its context. This CDR3 comprises 12 residues. The germline gives CDR1 SGHRS, CDR2 YFSETQ. Trimming took 4 bases from V and 4 from J, leaving 7 bases between them. These data come from a study of cytomegalovirus exposure and HLA in healthy donors. It was with 60 Vbeta and 13 Jbeta primers that the PCR ran. Repertoires were generated with immunoSEQ multiplex PCR, while TCRdb's copy carries only in-frame clones and drops some. The profile covers more than 80,000 clones, with roughly four fifths appearing a single time and about 1.6% taken by the ten largest. Sequencing input: PBMCs. The chain joins TRBV5-1 to TRBJ2-3, with D possibly matching TRBD1 (5 bases). This clonotype originated in a man in his fifties in good health and CMV-seronegative. The CDR3 DNA is TGCGCCAGCAGCGCGACAGCAGATACGCAGTATTTT. This gives the protein CASSATADTQYF.